One sample yielded the 2 T cell receptor beta chains listed below, sequenced in a study of OX40 agonist ivuxolimab in advanced cancers. Produced via immunoSEQ multiplex PCR; TCRdb's table is partial and in-frame only. This table has tens of thousands of clones, roughly 85% appearing once. This sample comprised CD4+ or CD8+ T cells sorted from blood, obtained in a trial of the OX40 agonist ivuxolimab. Every receptor here comes from an adult with an advanced solid tumor such as melanoma, head and neck, liver or kidney cancer.

The gene calls are TRBV18 and TRBJ2-5; 9 nucleotides align to TRBD1. J gave up 3 bases and V 5 bases, and 4 bases lay outside the gene matches. CDR1 is KGHSH, CDR2 LQKENI, per germline. The CDR3 runs to 14 residues. In DNA form, the CDR3 reads TGTGCCAGCTCATCGGACAGGGGAAAAGAGACCCAGTACTTC. This gives the protein CASSSDRGKETQYF.

The chain has TRBV7-2 and TRBJ1-2; D is uncertain. Trimming stripped 3 bases from V and 3 bases from J, with 8 bases between. CDR1 is SGHTA and CDR2 is FQGNSA in the germline V gene. The CDR3 spans 13 residues. The CDR3 DNA follows: TGTGCCAGCAGCTTGCAGAACTACTATGGCTACACCTTC. It yields the protein CASSLQNYYGYTF.